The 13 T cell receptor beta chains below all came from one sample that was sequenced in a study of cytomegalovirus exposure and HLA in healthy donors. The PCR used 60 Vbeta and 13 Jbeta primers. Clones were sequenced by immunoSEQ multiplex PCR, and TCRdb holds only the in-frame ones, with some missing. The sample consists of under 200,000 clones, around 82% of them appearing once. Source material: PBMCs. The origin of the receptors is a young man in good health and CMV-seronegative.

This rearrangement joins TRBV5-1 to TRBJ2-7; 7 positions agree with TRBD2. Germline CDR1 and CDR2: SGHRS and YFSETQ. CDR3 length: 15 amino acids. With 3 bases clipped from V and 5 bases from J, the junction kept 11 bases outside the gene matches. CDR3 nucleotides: TGCGCCAGCAGCTCTCTGGGGGGGACGATGAACGAGCAGTACTTC. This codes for CASSSLGGTMNEQYF.

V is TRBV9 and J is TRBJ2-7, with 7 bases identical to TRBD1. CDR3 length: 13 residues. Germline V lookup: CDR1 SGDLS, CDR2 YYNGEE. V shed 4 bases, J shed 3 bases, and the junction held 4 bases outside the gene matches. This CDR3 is CASSTRDSYEQYF. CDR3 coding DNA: TGTGCCAGCAGCACCCGGGACAGCTACGAGCAGTACTTC.

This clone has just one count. The CDR3 DNA reads TGTGCCAGCAGAAGACTAGGGATCTACGAGCAGTACTTC. It specifies CASRRLGIYEQYF. The chain has TRBV27 and TRBJ2-7, with a tentative D call TRBD2 (6 bases). The germline gives CDR1 MNHEY, CDR2 SMNVEV (reference sequence). V was pared by 6 bases and J by 3 bases, with 12 bases between. The CDR3 runs 13 residues.

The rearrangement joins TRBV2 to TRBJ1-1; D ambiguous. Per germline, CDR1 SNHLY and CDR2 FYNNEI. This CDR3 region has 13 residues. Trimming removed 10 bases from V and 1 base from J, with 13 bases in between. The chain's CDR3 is CATRPGRNTEAFF. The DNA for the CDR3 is TGTGCCACCCGACCAGGAAGGAACACTGAAGCTTTCTTT.

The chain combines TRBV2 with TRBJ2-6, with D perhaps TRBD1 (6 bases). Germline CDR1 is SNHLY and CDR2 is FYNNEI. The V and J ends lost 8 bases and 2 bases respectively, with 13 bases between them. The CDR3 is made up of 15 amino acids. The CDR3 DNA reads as TGTGCCAGCCGTTCAGGGGCCGCTGGGGCCAACGTCCTGACTTTC. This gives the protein CASRSGAAGANVLTF. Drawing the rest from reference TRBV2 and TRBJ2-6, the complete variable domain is EPEVTQTPSHQVTQMGQEVILRCVPISNHLYFYWYRQILGQKVEFLVSFYNNEISEKSEIFDDQFSVERPDGSNFTLKIRSTKLEDSAMYFCASRSGAAGANVLTFGAGSRLTVL.

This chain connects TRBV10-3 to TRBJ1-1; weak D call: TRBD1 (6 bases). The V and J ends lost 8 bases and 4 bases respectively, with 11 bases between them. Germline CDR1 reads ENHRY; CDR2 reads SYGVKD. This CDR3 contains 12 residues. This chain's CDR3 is CAIGDMITEAFF. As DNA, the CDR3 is TGTGCCATCGGGGACATGATCACTGAAGCTTTCTTT.

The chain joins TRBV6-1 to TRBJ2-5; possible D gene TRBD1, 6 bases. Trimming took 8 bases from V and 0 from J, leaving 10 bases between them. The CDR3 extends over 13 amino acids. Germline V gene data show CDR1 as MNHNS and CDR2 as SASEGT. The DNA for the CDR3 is TGTGCCAGCCGCAGGACAGACCAAGAGACCCAGTACTTC. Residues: CASRRTDQETQYF.

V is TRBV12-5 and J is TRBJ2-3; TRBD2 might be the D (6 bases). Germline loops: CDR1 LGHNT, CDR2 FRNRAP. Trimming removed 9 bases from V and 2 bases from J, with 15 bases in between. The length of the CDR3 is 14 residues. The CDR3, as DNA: TGTGCTAGCGCGGGACTCAAATCCACAGATACGCAGTATTTT. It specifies CASAGLKSTDTQYF.

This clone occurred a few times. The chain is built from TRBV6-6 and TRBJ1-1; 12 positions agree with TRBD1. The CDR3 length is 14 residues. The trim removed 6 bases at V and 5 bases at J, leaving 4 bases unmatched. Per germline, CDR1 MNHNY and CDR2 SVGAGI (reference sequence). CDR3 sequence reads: CASRGQGARTEAFF. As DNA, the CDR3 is TGTGCCAGCAGGGGACAGGGGGCGCGAACTGAAGCTTTCTTT.

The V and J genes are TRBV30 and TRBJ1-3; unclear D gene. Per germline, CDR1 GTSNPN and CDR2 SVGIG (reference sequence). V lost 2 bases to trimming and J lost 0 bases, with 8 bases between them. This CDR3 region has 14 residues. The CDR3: CAWSYSVSGNTIYF. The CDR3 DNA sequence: TGTGCCTGGAGTTATAGCGTCTCTGGAAACACCATATATTTT.

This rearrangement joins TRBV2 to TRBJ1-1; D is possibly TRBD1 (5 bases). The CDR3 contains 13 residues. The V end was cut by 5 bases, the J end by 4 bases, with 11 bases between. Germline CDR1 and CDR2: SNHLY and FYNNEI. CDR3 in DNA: TGTGCCAGCAGTCCCCGACAGACCACTGAAGCTTTCTTT. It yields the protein CASSPRQTTEAFF.

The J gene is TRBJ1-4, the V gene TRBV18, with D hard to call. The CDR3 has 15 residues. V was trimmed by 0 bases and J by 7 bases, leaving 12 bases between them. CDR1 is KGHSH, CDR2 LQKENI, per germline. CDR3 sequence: CASSPPEGLGEKLFF. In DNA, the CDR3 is TGTGCCAGCTCACCACCTGAGGGTCTTGGTGAAAAACTGTTTTTT. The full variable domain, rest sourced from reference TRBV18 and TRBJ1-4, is NAGVMQNPRHLVRRRGQEARLRCSPMKGHSHVYWYRQLPEEGLKFMVYLQKENIIDESGMPKERFSAEFPKEGPSILRIQQVVRGDSAAYFCASSPPEGLGEKLFFGSGTQLSVL.

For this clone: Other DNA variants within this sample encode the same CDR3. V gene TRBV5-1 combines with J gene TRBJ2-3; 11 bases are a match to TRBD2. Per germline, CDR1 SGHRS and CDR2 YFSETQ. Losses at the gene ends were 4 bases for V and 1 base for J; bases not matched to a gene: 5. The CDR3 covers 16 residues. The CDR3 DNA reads TGCGCCAGCAGCCCCGGACTAGCGGGTGGCACAGATACGCAGTATTTT. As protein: CASSPGLAGGTDTQYF.